A single sample is the source of the 20 T cell receptor beta chains below, sequenced in a study of blood T cell repertoires in COVID-19. Produced via immunoSEQ multiplex PCR; TCRdb's table is partial and in-frame only. The sample carries about 200,000 clones, 85% to 90% recorded once. Sequenced: peripheral blood. The source of these receptors is a woman between 65 and 79 years old with acute or convalescent COVID-19.

The chain carries TRBV2 and TRBJ1-6; 11 bases match TRBD1. CDR3 size: 15 residues. With 6 bases clipped from V and 7 bases from J, the junction kept 5 bases outside the gene matches. The germline V gene has CDR1 SNHLY and CDR2 FYNNEI. The CDR3 loop is CASRGDRGTNSPLHF. The CDR3 nucleotides read TGTGCCAGCAGGGGGGACAGGGGGACCAATTCACCCCTCCACTTT.

This chain connects TRBV19 to TRBJ1-5; D is undetermined. CDR3 length equals 14 residues. V was pared by 7 bases and J by 2 bases, with 12 bases between. CDR1 and CDR2 from the germline V gene are LNHDA and SQIVND (reference sequence). In nucleotides, the CDR3 is TGTGCCAGTACATCGGTCCCGGGCAATCAGCCCCAGCATTTT. Residues: CASTSVPGNQPQHF.

This clone has more than one count but fewer than ten. The rearrangement uses TRBV10-3 and TRBJ1-5; D might be TRBD1 (6 bases). Germline lookup yields CDR1 ENHRY and CDR2 SYGVKD. V gave up 2 bases and J gave up 4 bases, with 6 bases separating them. The CDR3 is 13 amino acids. The CDR3 is CAISETGNQPQHF. DNA of the CDR3: TGTGCCATCAGTGAGACAGGGAATCAGCCCCAGCATTTT.

The V gene is TRBV5-1, the J gene TRBJ2-5, with D perhaps matching TRBD1 (6 bases). The V end lost 0 bases, the J end lost 7 bases, and 19 bases lay between the germline ends. Germline V gives CDR1 SGHRS, CDR2 YFSETQ. CDR3 size: 16 residues. The CDR3 region is CASSLASGALGGTQYF. In DNA form, the CDR3 reads TGCGCCAGCAGCTTGGCCTCAGGCGCTTTAGGGGGGACCCAGTACTTC.

The chain employs TRBV7-2 and TRBJ1-1, with D unclear. The CDR3 contains 15 residues. The V end lost 2 bases, the J end lost 0 bases, and 10 bases lay between the germline ends. Germline V lookup: CDR1 SGHTA, CDR2 FQGNSA. The CDR3 spells CASSLNSGVNTEAFF. CDR3 sequence (DNA): TGTGCCAGCAGCTTAAATTCGGGAGTGAACACTGAAGCTTTCTTT. Filled out from reference TRBV7-2 and TRBJ1-1, the complete variable domain reads GAGVSQSPSNKVTEKGKDVELRCDPISGHTALYWYRQSLGQGLEFLIYFQGNSAPDKSGLPSDRFSAERTGGSVSTLTIQRTQQEDSAVYLCASSLNSGVNTEAFFGQGTRLTVV.

The chain employs TRBV5-4 and TRBJ2-5, with D perhaps TRBD2 (5 bases). Trimming left V 0 bases short and J 2 bases short, with 14 bases between. CDR1 and CDR2 from the germline V gene are SGHNT and YYREEE (reference sequence). There are 16 residues in the CDR3. CDR3 residues: CASSLAGLAGQETQYF. CDR3 DNA: TGTGCCAGCAGCTTGGCCGGGCTAGCTGGTCAAGAGACCCAGTACTTC.

V is TRBV10-3 and J is TRBJ2-7; 11 bases map to TRBD2. The ends lost 5 bases at V and 4 bases at J; junction bases unmatched: 4. Germline values: CDR1 ENHRY, CDR2 SYGVKD. The CDR3 is 14 residues long. The CDR3, as DNA: TGTGCCATCAGTTCAATAGCGGGAGGGTACGAGCAGTACTTC. It specifies CAISSIAGGYEQYF.

The chain uses TRBV7-3 and TRBJ2-3; 9 bases are shared with TRBD1. The CDR3 extends over 15 amino acids. The V gene's germline CDR1 is SGHTA and CDR2 FQGTGA. After removal of 5 bases from V and 0 bases from J, the junction contained 3 bases not matched to a gene. This CDR3 reads CASSRTGDSTDTQYF. Written as DNA, the CDR3 is TGTGCCAGCAGCCGGACAGGGGACAGCACAGATACGCAGTATTTT.

In DNA form, the CDR3 reads TGTGCCAGCAGCAAGGACAGGGCGAACACTGAAGCTTTCTTT. This gives the protein CASSKDRANTEAFF. The chain combines TRBV11-2 with TRBJ1-1; TRBD1 matches at 8 bases. This CDR3 has 14 residues. Germline V gene data show CDR1 as SGHAT and CDR2 as FQNNGV. Trimming removed 5 bases from V and 1 base from J; junction bases left unmatched: 3.

The chain combines TRBV12-5 with TRBJ1-5, with D possibly matching TRBD1 (6 bases). Germline V CDR1 and CDR2: LGHNT, FRNRAP. The germline V and J ends were trimmed by 2 bases and 0 bases, with 11 bases remaining between them. The CDR3 spans 16 residues. For the CDR3, the DNA is TGTGCTAGTGGTTTGTCGAGGGGGTATAGCAATCAGCCCCAGCATTTT. The encoded protein is CASGLSRGYSNQPQHF. Filled out from reference TRBV12-5 and TRBJ1-5, the complete variable domain reads DARVTQTPRHKVTEMGQEVTMRCQPILGHNTVFWYRQTMMQGLELLAYFRNRAPLDDSGMPKDRFSAEMPDATLATLKIQPSEPRDSAVYFCASGLSRGYSNQPQHFGDGTRLSIL.

The table lists this clone with a few counts. The chain joins TRBV10-2 to TRBJ2-2, with unresolved D. Trimming removed 0 bases at V and 4 bases at J, with 9 bases between. This CDR3 has 15 residues. Germline CDR1 is WSHSY and CDR2 is SAAADI. The CDR3 protein is CASSESLMITGELFF. CDR3 nucleotides: TGCGCCAGCAGTGAGTCACTGATGATCACCGGGGAGCTGTTTTTT.

The chain joins TRBV10-3 to TRBJ1-1, with D perhaps matching TRBD1 (5 bases). This CDR3 is built from 15 residues. The germline gives CDR1 ENHRY, CDR2 SYGVKD. Deletions cut 2 bases from V and 7 bases from J, with 17 bases between. The CDR3 coding sequence is TGTGCCATCAGTGAGAGGACCGACGGGGGGTTTGAAGCTTTCTTT. This encodes CAISERTDGGFEAFF.

V gene TRBV5-1 combines with J gene TRBJ2-7, with D possibly matching TRBD2 (7 bases). Germline V gives CDR1 SGHRS, CDR2 YFSETQ. V lost 1 base and J 3 bases, leaving 11 bases between the germline ends. The CDR3 extends over 14 amino acids. This chain's CDR3 is CASSLQGGGYEQYF. CDR3 in DNA: TGCGCCAGCAGCTTGCAGGGAGGGGGCTACGAGCAGTACTTC. Filled out from reference TRBV5-1 and TRBJ2-7, the complete variable domain reads KAGVTQTPRYLIKTRGQQVTLSCSPISGHRSVSWYQQTPGQGLQFLFEYFSETQRNKGNFPGRFSGRQFSNSRSEMNVSTLELGDSALYLCASSLQGGGYEQYFGPGTRLTVT.

The chain employs TRBV5-4 and TRBJ2-1; D possibly corresponds to TRBD2 (6 bases). CDR3 size: 16 residues. The germline V gene encodes CDR1 SGHNT and CDR2 YYREEE (reference sequence). Trimming removed 4 bases from V and 1 base from J, with 15 bases in between. CDR3 in DNA: TGTGCCAGCAGCGGATCTAGCGAGGGGTCCTACAATGAGCAGTTCTTC. It codes for CASSGSSEGSYNEQFF.

The chain has TRBV7-8 and TRBJ1-1, with 8 nucleotides matching TRBD1. The J segment lost 4 bases and the V segment lost 6 bases, leaving 10 bases of the junction unmatched. This CDR3 region has 15 residues. Germline-derived CDR1 and CDR2 are SGHVS and FQNEAQ. CDR3 residues: CASSLRDRGSTEAFF. In nucleotides, the CDR3 is TGTGCCAGCAGTCTGAGAGACAGGGGTAGCACTGAAGCTTTCTTT.

The CDR3 sequence is CASSMGTATGELFF. The DNA of the CDR3 is TGTGCCAGTAGTATGGGGACAGCCACCGGGGAGCTGTTTTTT. V gene TRBV19 combines with J gene TRBJ2-2; 7 bases are shared with TRBD1. V shed 3 bases and J 4 bases; nucleotides not matched to a gene: 2. The germline gives CDR1 LNHDA, CDR2 SQIVND (reference sequence). The length of the CDR3 is 14 residues. The entire variable domain, with the rest obtained from reference TRBV19 and TRBJ2-2, is as follows: DGGITQSPKYLFRKEGQNVTLSCEQNLNHDAMYWYRQDPGQGLRLIYYSQIVNDFQKGDIAEGYSVSREKKESFPLTVTSAQKNPTAFYLCASSMGTATGELFFGEGSRLTVL.

J is TRBJ1-2 and V is TRBV14; no definite D call. CDR1 is SGHDN and CDR2 is FVKESK in the germline V gene. The CDR3 runs to 14 residues. V lost 4 bases and J lost 8, with 17 bases in between. CDR3 sequence: CASSLRRAAEGYTF. In DNA form, the CDR3 reads TGTGCCAGCAGCCTTAGGCGCGCGGCGGAAGGCTACACCTTC.

The genes are TRBV11-3 and TRBJ2-7; D unclear. V was clipped by 5 bases and J by 2 bases, with 13 bases between them. This CDR3 region has 14 residues. Germline CDR1 SGHNT, CDR2 YENEEA. CDR3 in amino acids: CASSPSTVTYEQYF. The DNA for the CDR3 is TGTGCCAGCAGCCCATCAACTGTGACCTACGAGCAGTACTTC.

The chain couples TRBV25-1 to TRBJ1-6, with TRBD1 matching over 10 bases. The CDR3 has 15 amino acids. Trimming took 4 bases from V and 7 from J; bases not matched to a gene: 4. The V gene's germline CDR1 is MGHDK and CDR2 SYGVNS. The CDR3 nucleotides are TGTGCCAGCAGTGCAGGGACAGGGGACAATTCACCCCTCCACTTT. It encodes CASSAGTGDNSPLHF.

A single count supports this clone. The chain combines TRBV18 with TRBJ2-5; maybe TRBD1 (6 bases). Trimming pared 2 bases from V and 1 base from J, leaving 8 bases between. The length of the CDR3 is 14 residues. Per germline, CDR1 KGHSH and CDR2 LQKENI. The CDR3 region is CASSPGQIQETQYF. The CDR3, as DNA: TGTGCCAGCTCACCAGGACAGATCCAAGAGACCCAGTACTTC.